This passage covers 25 T cell receptor beta chains from one sample sequenced in a study of T cell responses to AZD1222 COVID-19 vaccine. The data were produced by immunoSEQ multiplex PCR, yet TCRdb's version contains in-frame clones alone and is incomplete. This table has tens of thousands of clones, around 89% appearing once. The specimen comprised peripheral blood, sampled on day 0 of AZD1222 vaccination. The receptors shown here come from an adult in good health.

A single count supports this clone. The chain recombines TRBV4-1 with TRBJ1-1; 9 positions match TRBD1. CDR3 size: 13 residues. Germline-derived CDR1 and CDR2 are MGHRA and YSYEKL. The J segment lost 6 bases and the V segment lost 4 bases, leaving 3 bases of the junction unmatched. The CDR3 loop is CASSRTGGAEAFF. Here the CDR3 DNA reads TGCGCCAGCAGCCGAACAGGGGGCGCTGAAGCTTTCTTT.

This clone appeared a few times. The chain links TRBV11-2 to TRBJ2-1; possible D gene TRBD2, 6 bases. Trimming took off 5 bases at V and 11 bases at J, with 19 bases between the two ends. Germline CDR1 reads SGHAT; CDR2 reads FQNNGV. The CDR3 is made up of 14 amino acids. This CDR3 reads CASSPTRSPPKQFF. The CDR3 DNA follows: TGTGCCAGCAGCCCGACTAGGTCCCCTCCCAAGCAGTTCTTC.

A single count supports this clone. The rearrangement joins TRBV2 to TRBJ2-7; 8 nucleotides align to TRBD2. CDR1 is SNHLY, CDR2 FYNNEI, per germline. CDR3 length: 14 residues. Trimming cost V 8 bases and J 3 bases; bases outside gene matches: 9. The CDR3 here is CASGAGTRGYEQYF. DNA of the CDR3: TGTGCCAGCGGAGCCGGGACTAGGGGCTACGAGCAGTACTTC. Drawing the rest from reference TRBV2 and TRBJ2-7, the complete variable domain is EPEVTQTPSHQVTQMGQEVILRCVPISNHLYFYWYRQILGQKVEFLVSFYNNEISEKSEIFDDQFSVERPDGSNFTLKIRSTKLEDSAMYFCASGAGTRGYEQYFGPGTRLTVT.

This clone has only one observation. The rearrangement joins TRBV28 to TRBJ1-4, with D hard to call. With 5 bases removed from V and 6 bases from J, the gap between germline ends came to 16 bases. The CDR3 runs to 15 residues. CDR1 is MDHEN, CDR2 SYDVKM, per germline. DNA for the CDR3: TGTGCCAGCAGTACCCATATCGAAGGGTATGAAAAACTGTTTTTT. Its translation is CASSTHIEGYEKLFF.

This rearrangement joins TRBV5-1 to TRBJ1-5; D call uncertain. The CDR3 has 14 residues. In germline, CDR1 is SGHRS, CDR2 YFSETQ. V lost 0 bases and J lost 0, with 4 bases in between. CDR3 sequence: CASSLGSSNQPQHF. The CDR3 DNA reads as TGCGCCAGCAGCTTGGGGAGTAGCAATCAGCCCCAGCATTTT.

Written as DNA, the CDR3 is TGTGCCAGCAGCCGACTAGCGGGGGGTCACTCCACAGATACGCAGTATTTT. Translated: CASSRLAGGHSTDTQYF. This chain uses TRBV7-3 with TRBJ2-3; 13 bases align to TRBD2. J gave up 2 bases and V 5 bases, and 7 bases lay outside the gene matches. Germline V gene data show CDR1 as SGHTA and CDR2 as FQGTGA. CDR3 length equals 17 residues.

This clone was found once. The V call is TRBV19, the J call TRBJ1-2; D call uncertain. Germline CDR1 LNHDA, CDR2 SQIVND (reference sequence). The V and J ends lost 3 bases and 7 bases respectively, with 6 bases between them. CDR3 length: 11 residues. The CDR3 sequence: CASSIGSGYTF. CDR3 sequence (DNA): TGTGCCAGTAGTATCGGTAGTGGCTACACCTTC.

The sample holds a few counts of this clone. Other DNA sequences of this sample code for an identical CDR3. This chain uses TRBV30 with TRBJ1-1; maybe TRBD1 (5 bases). CDR3 length: 13 amino acids. Germline CDR1 GTSNPN, CDR2 SVGIG (reference sequence). Trimming removed 5 bases from V and 6 bases from J, with 16 bases in between. Written as DNA, the CDR3 is TGTGCCTGGTATGGCGGGGGTATCGCTGAAGCTTTCTTT. Translation gives CAWYGGGIAEAFF.

The chain combines TRBV6-2 or TRBV6-3 with TRBJ1-2, with D unclear. The CDR3 runs 14 residues. CDR1 is MNHEY and CDR2 is SVGEGT in the germline V gene. V was clipped by 4 bases and J by 8 bases, with 17 bases between them. CDR3 region: CASSFRKTSGGYTF. The CDR3 region has the DNA TGTGCCAGCAGTTTCAGGAAAACATCTGGAGGCTACACCTTC.

The chain combines TRBV28 with TRBJ1-5, with D unresolved. The V gene's germline CDR1 is MDHEN and CDR2 SYDVKM. The V and J ends lost 3 bases and 2 bases respectively, with 17 bases between them. This CDR3 is 17 amino acids long. This CDR3 is CASSLSGLRRGNQPQHF. The CDR3, as DNA: TGTGCCAGCAGTTTGAGTGGTTTGAGGAGGGGCAATCAGCCCCAGCATTTT.

The sample holds one count of this clone. The V and J genes are TRBV2 and TRBJ1-1; no reliable D call. CDR1 and CDR2 from the germline V gene are SNHLY and FYNNEI. Trimming shortened V by 3 bases and J by 4 bases, and 12 bases separated the two germline ends. The CDR3 runs to 14 residues. The CDR3 bases are TGTGCCAGCAGTGATATCGAGGGTGGCACTGAAGCTTTCTTT. Amino acid sequence: CASSDIEGGTEAFF.

This sequence joins TRBV7-8 and TRBJ1-1; TRBD1 agrees at 9 bases. Germline V gives CDR1 SGHVS, CDR2 FQNEAQ. Unmatched junction bases numbered 10, after V lost 2 bases and J lost 6 bases. The CDR3 sequence is 16 residues long. CDR3 sequence reads: CASSLYTGGGFPEAFF. The CDR3 DNA follows: TGTGCCAGCAGCTTATACACAGGGGGCGGGTTCCCTGAAGCTTTCTTT.

This chain links TRBV27 with TRBJ1-5; a weak D match, TRBD1 (5 bases). The CDR3 is made up of 16 amino acids. The germline V gene has CDR1 MNHEY and CDR2 SMNVEV (reference sequence). Trimming left V 5 bases short and J 0 bases short, with 14 bases between. The CDR3 loop reads CASSITGRYSNQPQHF. The DNA of the CDR3 is TGTGCCAGCAGTATAACGGGGCGGTATAGCAATCAGCCCCAGCATTTT.

A few counts support this clone. The genes are TRBV7-9 and TRBJ1-2, with TRBD1 as a possible D gene (5 bases). CDR1 and CDR2 from the germline V gene are SEHNR and FQNEAQ (reference sequence). This CDR3 region has 12 residues. The ends were cut back, 4 bases at V and 6 bases at J, with 9 bases in the middle. The CDR3 sequence is CASSSLGDGYTF. The CDR3 region has the DNA TGTGCCAGCAGCTCTCTGGGGGATGGCTACACCTTC.

The chain joins TRBV28 to TRBJ2-7, with TRBD2 matching 10 bases. The CDR3 covers 14 residues. CDR1 and CDR2 (germline): MDHEN, SYDVKM. J gave up 5 bases and V 6 bases, and 7 bases lay outside the gene matches. CDR3 sequence reads: CASSSGGAYHEQYF. Written as DNA, the CDR3 is TGTGCCAGCAGCAGCGGGGGGGCCTACCACGAGCAGTACTTC. The full variable domain, its missing parts supplied by reference TRBV28 and TRBJ2-7, is DVKVTQSSRYLVKRTGEKVFLECVQDMDHENMFWYRQDPGLGLRLIYFSYDVKMKEKGDIPEGYSVSREKKERFSLILESASTNQTSMYLCASSSGGAYHEQYFGPGTRLTVT.

The chain links TRBV3-1 (or the pseudogene TRBV3-2) to TRBJ1-2; 8 bases align to TRBD1. The V segment lost 4 bases and the J segment 2 bases; nucleotides outside the gene matches: 0. Germline V CDR1 and CDR2: LGHDT, YNNKEL (reference sequence). This CDR3 region has 13 residues. In nucleotides, the CDR3 is TGTGCCAGCAGCCGACAGGGGAACTATGGCTACACCTTC. Its translation is CASSRQGNYGYTF.

V is TRBV24-1 and J is TRBJ1-2, with a possible D match to TRBD1 (6 bases). V dropped 7 bases and J dropped 4 bases, with 21 bases sitting between them. The CDR3 has 16 amino acids. Per germline, CDR1 KGHDR and CDR2 SFDVKD. The chain's CDR3 is CATRGDDRKNGYGYTF. The DNA for the CDR3 is TGTGCCACCAGGGGGGATGACAGGAAGAATGGCTATGGCTACACCTTC.

This clone has just one count. The chain carries TRBV10-2 and TRBJ1-1; a possible D gene is TRBD1 (6 bases). Per the germline V gene, CDR1 is WSHSY and CDR2 is SAAADI. The CDR3 extends over 14 amino acids. V gave up 8 bases and J gave up 2 bases, with 15 bases separating them. CDR3 sequence: CASGDTGYNTEAFF. For the CDR3, the DNA is TGCGCCAGCGGGGACACGGGATACAACACTGAAGCTTTCTTT.

The gene calls are TRBV4-2 and TRBJ1-4; D is undetermined. This CDR3 contains 14 residues. Trimming pared 4 bases from V and 7 bases from J, leaving 13 bases between. Looked up from germline, CDR1 is LGHNA and CDR2 is YNFKEQ. DNA for the CDR3: TGTGCCAGCAGCCCCCTCGGGGAGGGTGAAAAACTGTTTTTT. Protein product: CASSPLGEGEKLFF.

The chain couples TRBV18 to TRBJ1-2; D may be TRBD1 (5 bases). V was cut by 2 bases and J by 8 bases, with 18 bases left in between. CDR3 length: 15 residues. The germline V gene has CDR1 KGHSH and CDR2 LQKENI. The CDR3 is CASSPLTGRWEGYTF. The CDR3, as DNA: TGTGCCAGCTCACCATTAACAGGCCGCTGGGAGGGCTACACCTTC.

The CDR3 DNA reads as TGTGCCAGCAGCCCCCTAAGGACTAGCGGGAACGGGGAGCTGTTTTTT. Translating it yields CASSPLRTSGNGELFF. The rearrangement links TRBV14 to TRBJ2-2; TRBD2 matches 12 bases. The CDR3 length is 16 residues. The junction had 7 bases not matched to a gene; V was cut back by 4 bases and J by 7 bases. Germline values: CDR1 SGHDN, CDR2 FVKESK.

V gene TRBV5-1 combines with J gene TRBJ1-6; TRBD1 aligns across 7 bases. The V gene's germline CDR1 is SGHRS and CDR2 YFSETQ. V was clipped by 4 bases and J by 6 bases; unmatched bases: 4. CDR3 length: 14 residues. The CDR3 region has the DNA TGCGCCAGCAGCCCGGGACAGATTAATTCACCCCTCCACTTT. This encodes CASSPGQINSPLHF.

The rearrangement uses TRBV9 and TRBJ1-4, with TRBD1 matching 7 bases. The germline CDR1 and CDR2 sequences are SGDLS and YYNGEE. This CDR3 has 14 residues. Germline trimming cut 3 bases from V and 7 bases from J; bases unmatched to any gene: 6. For the CDR3, the DNA is TGTGCCAGCAGCGCTCGACAGGGACCTGAAAAACTGTTTTTT. It yields the protein CASSARQGPEKLFF.

V and J are TRBV24-1 and TRBJ2-1; 7 positions agree with TRBD2. Per the germline V gene, CDR1 is KGHDR and CDR2 is SFDVKD. Unmatched junction bases numbered 4, after V lost 2 bases and J lost 10 bases. The CDR3 has 13 residues. The chain's CDR3 is CATSDWGGGEQFF. Here the CDR3 DNA reads TGTGCCACCAGTGATTGGGGGGGAGGCGAGCAGTTCTTC.

This sequence joins TRBV7-6 and TRBJ2-5, with 8 positions matching TRBD2. V gave up 0 bases and J gave up 1 base; unmatched junction bases: 1. Germline V gene data show CDR1 as SGHVS and CDR2 as FNYEAQ. The CDR3 runs to 15 residues. CDR3 DNA: TGTGCCAGCAGCTTAGCCGGGAGGGTCCAAGAGACCCAGTACTTC. It is translated as CASSLAGRVQETQYF.